Following are 20 T cell receptor beta chains from one sample sequenced in a study of blood T cell repertoires in COVID-19. Sequenced by immunoSEQ multiplex PCR; TCRdb stores in-frame clones only, minus some. Of 300,000 to 400,000 clones in the sample, around nine tenths were seen once. The sequenced sample was peripheral blood. These receptors were obtained from a human donor in a cohort sampled during active COVID-19.

The J gene is TRBJ1-5, the V gene TRBV6-1; D not certain. This CDR3 has 15 amino acids. CDR1 and CDR2 from the germline V gene are MNHNS and SASEGT. Trimming stripped 3 bases from V and 1 base from J, with 10 bases between. The CDR3 DNA follows: TGTGCCAGCAGTGATGTAGGGAGGAGCAATCAGCCCCAGCATTTT. This sequence encodes CASSDVGRSNQPQHF.

The J gene is TRBJ1-2, the V gene TRBV7-3, with 9 bases fitting TRBD1. In germline, CDR1 is SGHTA, CDR2 FQGTGA. The CDR3 is 15 residues long. Trimming cost V 5 bases and J 4 bases; bases outside gene matches: 8. The CDR3 region is CASSPTGQGSYGYTF. The CDR3 DNA reads as TGTGCCAGCAGCCCCACCGGACAGGGGAGCTATGGCTACACCTTC.

The chain uses TRBV2 and TRBJ1-3, with D perhaps TRBD1 (5 bases). The V end was cut by 8 bases, the J end by 0 bases, with 11 bases between. This CDR3 contains 14 residues. Germline V CDR1 and CDR2: SNHLY, FYNNEI. The CDR3 DNA sequence: TGTGCCAGCTCCACAGGTCTCTCTGGAAACACCATATATTTT. Translated: CASSTGLSGNTIYF.

The chain combines TRBV11-2 with TRBJ1-2, with a possible D match to TRBD1 (5 bases). Germline CDR1 SGHAT, CDR2 FQNNGV. V lost 4 bases to trimming and J lost 4 bases, with 10 bases between them. The CDR3 runs to 13 residues. The CDR3 here is CASSSTTVYGYTF. CDR3 bases: TGTGCCAGCAGCTCTACGACAGTCTATGGCTACACCTTC.

The chain employs TRBV2 and TRBJ1-4, with D uncertain. The CDR3 is made up of 15 amino acids. The germline V and J ends were trimmed by 7 bases and 8 bases, with 20 bases remaining between them. In germline, CDR1 is SNHLY, CDR2 FYNNEI. CDR3 in amino acids: CASTAPLPGEEKLFF. CDR3 nucleotides: TGTGCCAGCACTGCACCGCTCCCTGGGGAGGAAAAACTGTTTTTT.

This clone came up once. The rearrangement links TRBV5-1 to TRBJ2-5; D might be TRBD2 (6 bases). The V gene's germline CDR1 is SGHRS and CDR2 YFSETQ. The CDR3 covers 16 residues. V lost 0 bases and J 4 bases, leaving 16 bases between the germline ends. CDR3 sequence: CASSLAGTDMIETQYF. The CDR3 DNA follows: TGCGCCAGCAGCTTGGCCGGGACTGACATGATAGAGACCCAGTACTTC.

The chain has TRBV5-4 and TRBJ1-6, with 7 positions matching TRBD1. CDR1 and CDR2 from the germline V gene are SGHNT and YYREEE (reference sequence). The CDR3 is 14 amino acids. V dropped 4 bases and J dropped 9; count of bases not matched to a gene: 7. In DNA, the CDR3 is TGTGCCAGCAGCACCCACAGGGGAGGTTCACCCCTCCACTTT. Translated, it gives CASSTHRGGSPLHF.

The V call is TRBV5-5, the J call TRBJ1-4, with 8 bases lining up with TRBD1. After removal of 1 base from V and 7 bases from J, the junction contained 6 bases not matched to a gene. The CDR3 spans 15 residues. The germline V gene encodes CDR1 SGHKS and CDR2 YYEKEE (reference sequence). CDR3 region: CASSLYQGAGEKLFF. CDR3 bases: TGTGCCAGCAGCTTGTACCAGGGGGCGGGTGAAAAACTGTTTTTT.

This rearrangement joins TRBV28 to TRBJ2-3, with 11 bases lining up with TRBD2. The CDR3 runs to 17 residues. Germline V gene data show CDR1 as MDHEN and CDR2 as SYDVKM. V trimming: 4 bases; J trimming: 0 bases; junction bases outside the gene matches: 6. The CDR3 sequence is CASSWTSGFSSTDTQYF. The DNA for the CDR3 is TGTGCCAGCAGTTGGACTAGCGGGTTCTCTAGCACAGATACGCAGTATTTT.

The chain combines TRBV7-2 with TRBJ1-2; D gene unclear. Germline CDR1 reads SGHTA; CDR2 reads FQGNSA. Between the trimmed V and J ends, which lost 4 bases and 8 bases, there was a span of 14 bases. The CDR3 is 13 amino acids. CDR3 sequence reads: CASSSHGQVGYTF. The CDR3 coding sequence is TGTGCCAGCAGCTCCCATGGCCAAGTGGGCTACACCTTC.

The chain has TRBV5-1 and TRBJ2-1; tentative D call: TRBD2 (6 bases). V dropped 4 bases and J dropped 10 bases, with 21 bases sitting between them. The germline V gene has CDR1 SGHRS and CDR2 YFSETQ. The CDR3 has 15 amino acids. The CDR3 coding sequence is TGCGCCAGCAGCGTGGGGGACTCCACCATCTCCGAGCAGTTCTTC. Protein: CASSVGDSTISEQFF. The whole variable domain, filled in from reference TRBV5-1 and TRBJ2-1, reads KAGVTQTPRYLIKTRGQQVTLSCSPISGHRSVSWYQQTPGQGLQFLFEYFSETQRNKGNFPGRFSGRQFSNSRSEMNVSTLELGDSALYLCASSVGDSTISEQFFGPGTRLTVL.

The rearrangement uses TRBV19 and TRBJ1-6; D ambiguous. Germline V CDR1 and CDR2: LNHDA, SQIVND (reference sequence). Trimming removed 1 base from V and 8 bases from J, with 9 bases in between. This CDR3 spans 14 amino acids. The CDR3: CASSIGEGYSPLHF. In nucleotides, the CDR3 is TGTGCCAGTAGTATAGGGGAGGGCTATTCACCCCTCCACTTT.

The chain combines TRBV2 with TRBJ1-1; 9 nucleotides agree with TRBD1. Germline CDR1 SNHLY, CDR2 FYNNEI. The CDR3 contains 13 residues. V shed 8 bases and J 11 bases; nucleotides not matched to a gene: 12. The CDR3 DNA follows: TGTGCCAGCCAAACACAGGGGGCGCGCGTCGCTTTCTTT. This sequence encodes CASQTQGARVAFF.

This clone occurred once. The gene calls are TRBV5-1 and TRBJ2-1; D is unclear. The germline gives CDR1 SGHRS, CDR2 YFSETQ. Trimming left V 0 bases short and J 9 bases short, with 10 bases between. The CDR3 is 13 residues long. In DNA, the CDR3 is TGCGCCAGCAGCTTGGGTTTGAGTAGTGAGCAGTTCTTC. Translation: CASSLGLSSEQFF.

J is TRBJ1-4 and V is TRBV28; D might be TRBD1 (5 bases). Germline loops: CDR1 MDHEN, CDR2 SYDVKM. Trimming cost V 7 bases and J 5 bases, with 17 bases left between them. The CDR3 is 15 residues long. The CDR3 nucleotides are TGTGCCAGCAAGACAGTTGCCCCCTTAAATGAAAAACTGTTTTTT. Protein sequence: CASKTVAPLNEKLFF.

There are a few counts of this clone. The chain couples TRBV6-1 to TRBJ2-7; 7 bases map to TRBD2. CDR1 is MNHNS, CDR2 SASEGT, per germline. There are 15 residues in the CDR3. Trimming cost V 2 bases and J 2 bases; bases outside gene matches: 6. CDR3 loop: CASSEWRGITYEQYF. CDR3 DNA sequence: TGTGCCAGCAGTGAATGGCGGGGGATAACCTACGAGCAGTACTTC.

The chain has TRBV29-1 and TRBJ1-5, with TRBD1 matching over 7 bases. CDR1 and CDR2 from the germline V gene are SQVTM and ANQGSEA. V lost 7 bases and J lost 4; bases outside the gene matches: 4. This CDR3 region has 12 residues. CDR3 loop: CSAGQLNQPQHF. CDR3 DNA: TGCAGCGCGGGACAGCTAAATCAGCCCCAGCATTTT.

This clone appeared a single time. DNA of the CDR3: TGTGCCAGCAGTGAGATCTATAGCGGGGGAGTCTCCTACAATGAGCAGTTCTTC. As protein: CASSEIYSGGVSYNEQFF. The chain is built from TRBV25-1 and TRBJ2-1, with 9 bases aligning to TRBD2. The germline gives CDR1 MGHDK, CDR2 SYGVNS. The CDR3 spans 18 residues. The V gene end was trimmed by 3 bases and the J gene end by 0 bases; junction bases not matched to a gene: 9.

This chain uses TRBV5-6 with TRBJ1-6; the D is unclear. The CDR3 consists of 17 residues. The germline V gene has CDR1 SGHDT and CDR2 YYEEEE. The ends were cut back, 2 bases at V and 0 bases at J, with 12 bases in the middle. CDR3 amino acids: CASSLTRRSSYNSPLHF. In nucleotides, the CDR3 is TGTGCCAGCAGCTTAACTCGGAGGAGCTCCTATAATTCACCCCTCCACTTT.

The chain is built from TRBV30 and TRBJ2-7; D is undetermined. V lost 2 bases to trimming and J lost 2 bases, with 7 bases between them. The CDR3 has 12 amino acids. Germline-derived CDR1 and CDR2 are GTSNPN and SVGIG (reference sequence). The CDR3 reads CAWSSAAYEQYF. DNA of the CDR3: TGTGCCTGGAGTTCCGCGGCCTACGAGCAGTACTTC.